The present T cell receptor beta chain was sequenced within a study of shared clonotypes between healthy human individuals (dated by TCRdb to about 2020). In the study overall: The cohort comprised a couple of women and a few men aged 18 to 49 years. Each donor's leukapheresis produced roughly between roughly 0.85 and 10 billion PBMCs. To increase sequencing depth and limit assay-specific biases, TCR repertoire library preparation and sequencing were carried out by different laboratories using diverse techniques. To estimate repertoire size and how much clonotypes are shared between individuals, the study performed deep sequencing of blood TCR repertoires from a few healthy adults. For each donor, CD4 naive and CD4 memory were each run on three plates, CD8 naive on two plates, and CD8 memory on one plate. The paper's findings and limits, for the study overall: When several donors were compared, the shared fraction of clonotypes was about 5.2% for naive CD4, 3.5% to 4% for naive CD8, more than 2% for memory CD4, and 0.35% to 0.4% for memory CD8. Rarefaction of sorted-subset datasets indicated incomplete sequencing despite the large sequencing depth. Based on pairwise subsampling, the degree of clonotype sharing among donors was expected to be affected by sequencing depth. Higher generation probabilities were observed for clonotypes shared by all four sorted-subset donors than for non-shared clonotypes. Larger estimated clonotype richness was generally found for naive subsets than for memory subsets. Sampling was restricted to blood, and TCR repertoires in tissue are likely to differ from TCR repertoires in blood. Because the study included only a small number of donors, the genetic and exposure-history diversity represented was limited.

The donors were healthy, HIV-negative adults with no recently reported acute infections or vaccinations. Only Caucasian adults living in Nashville, Tennessee, USA were represented among the donors. CD4+ T cells were enriched through magnetic negative selection, after which naive cells were positively selected on CD45RA and the remaining negative fraction served as the memory subset. Blood was obtained by leukapheresis, after which PBMCs were separated by Ficoll-Histopaque density gradient centrifugation and cryopreserved in liquid nitrogen vapor phase. Analytical flow cytometry was used to check the purity and quantity of each magnetically sorted T cell population. Genomic DNA was isolated from each sorted fraction and quantified by UV absorbance on a Nanodrop 2000c. TCR CDR3 regions were amplified from genomic DNA by multiplex PCR using the deep immunoSEQ assay. Genomic DNA extracted from each cell subset was distributed evenly over all wells of several immunoSEQ 96-well plates, and each plate served as one replicate. For sorted subsets, each replicate PCR was loaded with roughly 200 ng genomic DNA, equivalent to 30,000 to 35,000 T cell genomes. Purified libraries were quantified with a Qubit 3.0 fluorometer, sized on a Bioanalyzer 2100, and re-quantified with the KAPA Library Quantification kit. Each immunoSEQ 96-well plate was sequenced on its own single-read 150-cycle Illumina NextSeq 550 flow cell. The authors processed their data as follows. The immunoSEQ output contained only junctional sequences without quality scores, so filtering could not match that applied to full-length reads. Sequences were annotated with PyIR, a Python wrapper for IgBLAST v1.9, and V/J genes and CDR3 were assigned using IMGT germline references. Reads were removed for weak V/J assignments (E-value above 1e-6), missing CDR3, stop codons, out-of-frame junctions, or ambiguous translated residues. V3J clonotypes were defined as sequences sharing an identical inferred V gene, J gene, and CDR3 amino acid sequence. The percentage overlap between two repertoires was calculated by dividing the number of shared unique clonotypes by the size of the smaller repertoire. RTK rarefaction, the Chao1 estimator, and Recon v2.1 estimates of unobserved clonotypes were used to assess repertoire richness. Generation probabilities for all TCRbeta clonotypes obtained by the gDNA method from a handful of donors were computed using OLGA. TCRdb re-hosts the immuneACCESS table, in-frame sequences only. Its copies lack some clones; in the studies checked, an unresolved V gene accounts for under half of them, and the cause for the rest is not known. D and trimming were read from the DNA, whereas the V and J calls and clone size are those reported in that table. The sample records more than 2,000,000 clones, approximately 90% of which are singletons. The ten largest clones capture over 0.12% of the sample.

About this clone itself: The antigen it binds to is not known. No quality values exist for individual bases; no much larger clone is one base distant.

Compared with germline, V lacks 4 bases and J lacks 0 bases; bases without a gene match: 8. Taken from cysteine to phenylalanine, the CDR3 has 17 residues. CDR3 DNA is the only sequence kept; it has 51 bases, read in frame from the first base. The germline V gene supplies CDR1 SGHRS and CDR2 YFSETQ. The sample comprised naive CD4+ T cells sorted from blood. Sample cell subset or site, as interpreted from the label and publication: CD45RA+ positively selected. The V and J segments used are TRBV5-1 and TRBJ1-5, with 9 bases aligning to TRBD1. This TCR was recovered from a man aged 18 to 30 in good health. CDR3 region: CASSAGTGPNSNQPQHF. The DNA is as follows: TGCGCCAGCAGCGCCGGGACAGGGCCTAATAGCAATCAGCCCCAGCATTTT.